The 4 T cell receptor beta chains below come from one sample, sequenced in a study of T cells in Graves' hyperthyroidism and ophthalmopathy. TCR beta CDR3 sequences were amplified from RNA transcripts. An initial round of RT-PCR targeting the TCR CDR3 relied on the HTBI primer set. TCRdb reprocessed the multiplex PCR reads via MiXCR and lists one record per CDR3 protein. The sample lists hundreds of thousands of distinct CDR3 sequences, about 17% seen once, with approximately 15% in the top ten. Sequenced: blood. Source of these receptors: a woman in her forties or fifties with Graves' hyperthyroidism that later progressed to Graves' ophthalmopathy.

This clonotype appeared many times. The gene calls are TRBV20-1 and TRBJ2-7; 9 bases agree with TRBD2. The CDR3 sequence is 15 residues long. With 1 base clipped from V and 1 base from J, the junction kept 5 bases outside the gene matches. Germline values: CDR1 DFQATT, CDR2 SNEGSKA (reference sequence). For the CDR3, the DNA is TGCAGTGCTAGAGTAGCGGGGGCCGCATCCTACGAGCAGTACTTC. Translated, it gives CSARVAGAASYEQYF.

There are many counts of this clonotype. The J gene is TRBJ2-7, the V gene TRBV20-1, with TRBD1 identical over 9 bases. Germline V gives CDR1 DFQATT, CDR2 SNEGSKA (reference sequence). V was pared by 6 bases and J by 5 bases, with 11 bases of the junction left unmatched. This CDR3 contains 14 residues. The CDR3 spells CSADRTGERDEQYF. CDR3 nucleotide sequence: TGCAGTGCGGACCGGACAGGGGAACGGGACGAGCAGTACTTC.

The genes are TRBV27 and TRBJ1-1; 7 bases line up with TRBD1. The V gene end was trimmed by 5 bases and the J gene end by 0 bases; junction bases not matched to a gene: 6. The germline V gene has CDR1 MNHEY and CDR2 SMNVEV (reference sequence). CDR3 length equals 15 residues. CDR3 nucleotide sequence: TGTGCCAGCAGTACAATACAGGGGTTGAACACTGAAGCTTTCTTT. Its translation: CASSTIQGLNTEAFF.

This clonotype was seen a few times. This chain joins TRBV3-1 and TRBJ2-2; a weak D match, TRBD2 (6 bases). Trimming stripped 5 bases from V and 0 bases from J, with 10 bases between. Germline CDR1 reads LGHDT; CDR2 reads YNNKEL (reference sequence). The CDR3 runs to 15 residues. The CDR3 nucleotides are TGTGCCAGCAGCGAGAGACTAGCGAACACCGGGGAGCTGTTTTTT. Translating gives CASSERLANTGELFF.